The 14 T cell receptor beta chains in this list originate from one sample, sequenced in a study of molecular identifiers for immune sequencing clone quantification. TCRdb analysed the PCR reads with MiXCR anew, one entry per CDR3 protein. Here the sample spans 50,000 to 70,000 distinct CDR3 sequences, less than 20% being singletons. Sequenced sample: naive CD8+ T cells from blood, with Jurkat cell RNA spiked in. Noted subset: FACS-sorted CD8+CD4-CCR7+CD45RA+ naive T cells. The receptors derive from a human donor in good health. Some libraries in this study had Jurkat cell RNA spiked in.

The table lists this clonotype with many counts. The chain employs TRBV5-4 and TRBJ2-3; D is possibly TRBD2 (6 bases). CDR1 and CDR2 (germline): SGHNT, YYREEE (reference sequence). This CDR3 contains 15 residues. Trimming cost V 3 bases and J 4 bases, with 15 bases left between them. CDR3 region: CASSSPLLAADTQYF. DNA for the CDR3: TGTGCCAGCAGCTCGCCCCTACTAGCCGCAGATACGCAGTATTTT. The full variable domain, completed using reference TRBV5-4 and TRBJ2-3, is ETGVTQSPTHLIKTRGQQVTLRCSSQSGHNTVSWYQQALGQGPQFIFQYYREEENGRGNFPPRFSGLQFPNYSSELNVNALELDDSALYLCASSSPLLAADTQYFGPGTRLTVL.

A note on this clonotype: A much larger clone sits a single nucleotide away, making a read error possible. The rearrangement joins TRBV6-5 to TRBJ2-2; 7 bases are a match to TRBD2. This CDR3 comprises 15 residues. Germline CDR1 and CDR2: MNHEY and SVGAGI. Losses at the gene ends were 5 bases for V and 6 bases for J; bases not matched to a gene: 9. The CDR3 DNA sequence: TGTGCCAGCAGTCACGAGCCTAGCGGCGCCGGGGAGCTGTTTTTT. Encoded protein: CASSHEPSGAGELFF.

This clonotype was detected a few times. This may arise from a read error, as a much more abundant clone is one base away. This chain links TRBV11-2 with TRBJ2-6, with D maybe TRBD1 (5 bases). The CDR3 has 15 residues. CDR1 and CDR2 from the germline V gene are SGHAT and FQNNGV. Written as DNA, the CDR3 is TGTGCCAATACCCGATGGGTCTCTGGGGCCAACGTCCAGACTTTC. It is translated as CANTRWVSGANVQTF.

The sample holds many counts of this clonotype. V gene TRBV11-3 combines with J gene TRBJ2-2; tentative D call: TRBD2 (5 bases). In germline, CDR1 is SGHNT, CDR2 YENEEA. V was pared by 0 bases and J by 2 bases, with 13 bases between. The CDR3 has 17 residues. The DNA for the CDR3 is TGTGCCAGCAGCTTAGATCGGTCGCGGGCTAACACCGGGGAGCTGTTTTTT. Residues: CASSLDRSRANTGELFF.

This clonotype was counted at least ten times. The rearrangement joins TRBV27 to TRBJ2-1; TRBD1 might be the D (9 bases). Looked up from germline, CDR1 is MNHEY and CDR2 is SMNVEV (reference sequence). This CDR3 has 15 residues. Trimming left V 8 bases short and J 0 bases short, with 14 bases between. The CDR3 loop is CASGTGTSSYNEQFF. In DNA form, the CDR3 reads TGTGCCAGCGGGACAGGGACTAGCTCCTACAATGAGCAGTTCTTC.

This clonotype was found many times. CDR3 coding DNA: TGTGCCAGCAGCCAAGATGGGTATGAGCAGTTCTTC. Translating it yields CASSQDGYEQFF. The J gene is TRBJ2-1, the V gene TRBV4-2, with D hard to call. Per the germline V gene, CDR1 is LGHNA and CDR2 is YNFKEQ. The CDR3 covers 12 residues. V lost 0 bases and J lost 8, with 5 bases in between.

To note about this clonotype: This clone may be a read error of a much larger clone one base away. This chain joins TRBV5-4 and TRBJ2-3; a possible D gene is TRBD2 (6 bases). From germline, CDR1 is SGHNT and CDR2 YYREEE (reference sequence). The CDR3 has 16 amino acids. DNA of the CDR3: TGTGCCAGCAGGGACCGGGACTCCGGGCCCACAGATACGCAGTGTTTT. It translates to CASRDRDSGPTDTQCF. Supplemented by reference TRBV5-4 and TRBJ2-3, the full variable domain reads ETGVTQSPTHLIKTRGQQVTLRCSSQSGHNTVSWYQQALGQGPQFIFQYYREEENGRGNFPPRFSGLQFPNYSSELNVNALELDDSALYLCASRDRDSGPTDTQCFGPGTRLTVL.

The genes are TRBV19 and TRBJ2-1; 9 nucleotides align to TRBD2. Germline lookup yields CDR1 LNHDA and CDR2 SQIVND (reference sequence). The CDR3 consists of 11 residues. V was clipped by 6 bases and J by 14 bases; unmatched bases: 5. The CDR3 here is CASSLSGSKFF. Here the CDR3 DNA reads TGTGCCAGTAGCCTTAGCGGGAGCAAGTTCTTC.

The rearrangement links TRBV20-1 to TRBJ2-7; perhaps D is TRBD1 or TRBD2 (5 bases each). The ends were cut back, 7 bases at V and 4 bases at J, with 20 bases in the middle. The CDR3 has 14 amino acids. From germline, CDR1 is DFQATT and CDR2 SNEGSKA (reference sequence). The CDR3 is CSGDGASQGYEQYF. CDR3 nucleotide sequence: TGCAGTGGGGACGGGGCTAGCCAGGGTTACGAGCAGTACTTC.

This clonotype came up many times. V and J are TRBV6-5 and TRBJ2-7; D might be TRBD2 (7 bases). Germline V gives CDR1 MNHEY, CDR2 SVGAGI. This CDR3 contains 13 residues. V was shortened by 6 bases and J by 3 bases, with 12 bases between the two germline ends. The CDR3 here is CASREAGHYEQYF. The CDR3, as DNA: TGTGCCAGCAGGGAAGCGGGACACTACGAGCAGTACTTC.

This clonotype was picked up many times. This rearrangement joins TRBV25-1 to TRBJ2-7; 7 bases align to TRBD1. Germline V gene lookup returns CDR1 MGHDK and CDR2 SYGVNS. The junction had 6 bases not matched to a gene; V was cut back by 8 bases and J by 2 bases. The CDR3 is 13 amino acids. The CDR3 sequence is CASVKGATYEQYF. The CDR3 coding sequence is TGTGCCAGCGTTAAGGGGGCCACCTACGAGCAGTACTTC.

This CDR3 reads CASSPPNRGWGTDTQYF. In nucleotides, the CDR3 is TGTGCCAGCAGCCCACCCAATAGGGGATGGGGCACAGATACGCAGTATTTT. The chain joins TRBV7-2 to TRBJ2-3; D may be TRBD1 (5 bases). Between the trimmed V and J ends, which lost 5 bases and 1 base, there was a span of 19 bases. The CDR3 has 17 amino acids. Germline V CDR1 and CDR2: SGHTA, FQGNSA.

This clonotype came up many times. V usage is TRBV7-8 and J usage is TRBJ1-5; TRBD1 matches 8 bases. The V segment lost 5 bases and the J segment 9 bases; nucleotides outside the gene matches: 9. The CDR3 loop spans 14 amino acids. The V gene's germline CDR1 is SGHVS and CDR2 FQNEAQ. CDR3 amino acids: CASSIGQGRGPQHF. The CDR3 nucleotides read TGTGCCAGCAGCATCGGACAGGGCCGAGGGCCCCAGCATTTT.

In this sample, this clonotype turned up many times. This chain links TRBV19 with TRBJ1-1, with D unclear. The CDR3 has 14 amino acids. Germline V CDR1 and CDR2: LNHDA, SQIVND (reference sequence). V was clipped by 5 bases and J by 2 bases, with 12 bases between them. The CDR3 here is CASSSGMENTEAFF. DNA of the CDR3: TGTGCCAGTAGTTCGGGTATGGAAAACACTGAAGCTTTCTTT.